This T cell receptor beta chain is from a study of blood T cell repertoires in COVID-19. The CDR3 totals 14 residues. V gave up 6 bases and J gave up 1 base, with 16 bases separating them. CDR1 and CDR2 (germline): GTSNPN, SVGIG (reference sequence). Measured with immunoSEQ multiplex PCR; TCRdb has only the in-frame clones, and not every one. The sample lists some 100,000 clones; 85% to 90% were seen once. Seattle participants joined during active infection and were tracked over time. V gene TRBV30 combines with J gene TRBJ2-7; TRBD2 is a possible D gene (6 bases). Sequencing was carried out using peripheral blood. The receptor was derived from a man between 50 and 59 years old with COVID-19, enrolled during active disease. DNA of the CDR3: TGTGCCTGCCGACGGGGTGCGGGGTCCTACGAGCAGTACTTC. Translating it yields CACRRGAGSYEQYF.